A single sample gave rise to the 25 T cell receptor beta chains below, sequenced in a study of CD8 T cells in ankylosing spondylitis. Each CDR3 protein is one row after TCRdb ran MiXCR on the 5' RACE reads. The profile shows approximately 180,000 distinct CDR3 sequences, 15% to 20% of them singletons. The sequenced sample consisted of blood, either unsorted or a sorted T cell fraction (not recorded which). The receptors here all came from a male donor aged 10-30 years with ankylosing spondylitis or in good health (not recorded which).

This clonotype was detected many times. This chain joins TRBV28 and TRBJ1-4; D ambiguous. The CDR3 spans 12 residues. Germline-derived CDR1 and CDR2 are MDHEN and SYDVKM. Trimming cost V 4 bases and J 5 bases, with 5 bases left between them. Written as DNA, the CDR3 is TGTGCCAGCAGTTCTAAGAATGAAAAACTGTTTTTT. This sequence encodes CASSSKNEKLFF.

This clonotype occurred many times. The CDR3 is CASSYGDPFNYNEQFF. As DNA, the CDR3 is TGTGCCAGCAGTTATGGGGACCCTTTCAACTACAATGAGCAGTTCTTC. The rearrangement links TRBV6-5 to TRBJ2-1, with D perhaps being TRBD1 or TRBD2 (5 bases each). Trimming pared 3 bases from V and 3 bases from J, leaving 15 bases between. The germline CDR1 and CDR2 sequences are MNHEY and SVGAGI. The CDR3 has 16 amino acids.

This clonotype was recorded many times. The CDR3 DNA sequence: TGTGCCAGCACGATAGCGGGAGGGCCCTACAATGAGCAGTTCTTC. This codes for CASTIAGGPYNEQFF. This chain connects TRBV6-2 or TRBV6-3 to TRBJ2-1, with 11 bases fitting TRBD2. Germline-derived CDR1 and CDR2 are MNHEY and SVGEGT. The trim removed 7 bases at V and 2 bases at J, leaving 4 bases unmatched. The CDR3 totals 15 residues.

The chain has TRBV10-2 and TRBJ2-1; 14 bases align to TRBD2. CDR3 length: 15 amino acids. V lost 6 bases and J lost 8; bases outside the gene matches: 6. Germline CDR1 and CDR2: WSHSY and SAAADI. The CDR3 DNA reads TGCGCCAGCAGCGAGGGACTAGCGGGAGTATATGAGCAGTTCTTC. It is translated as CASSEGLAGVYEQFF.

This clonotype showed up many times. The V and J genes are TRBV6-1 and TRBJ2-1; 8 bases line up with TRBD2. CDR3 length: 15 amino acids. V dropped 6 bases and J dropped 6; count of bases not matched to a gene: 10. Germline V gives CDR1 MNHNS, CDR2 SASEGT. CDR3 nucleotide sequence: TGTGCCAGCAGGCGAAGTACCGGGACTAGCAATGAGCAGTTCTTC. Its protein is CASRRSTGTSNEQFF.

This clonotype has ten or more counts. This chain links TRBV6-1 with TRBJ1-5, with D unclear. V lost 2 bases to trimming and J lost 2 bases, with 4 bases between them. The CDR3 contains 13 residues. The germline V gene has CDR1 MNHNS and CDR2 SASEGT. The CDR3 is CASSETRNQPQHF. The CDR3 DNA reads as TGTGCCAGCAGTGAAACCCGCAATCAGCCCCAGCATTTT.

This clonotype came up many times. The rearrangement uses TRBV2 and TRBJ2-2; D remains unclear. Trimming removed 6 bases at V and 6 bases at J, with 17 bases between. CDR1 is SNHLY, CDR2 FYNNEI, per germline. The CDR3 has 15 residues. CDR3 amino acids: CASSPTPSGSGELFF. CDR3 DNA sequence: TGTGCCAGCAGCCCGACACCCTCCGGCTCCGGGGAGCTGTTTTTT. The full variable domain, completed using reference TRBV2 and TRBJ2-2, is EPEVTQTPSHQVTQMGQEVILRCVPISNHLYFYWYRQILGQKVEFLVSFYNNEISEKSEIFDDQFSVERPDGSNFTLKIRSTKLEDSAMYFCASSPTPSGSGELFFGEGSRLTVL.

This clonotype was seen at least ten times. The chain carries TRBV11-2 and TRBJ1-1; D gene uncertain. The V end lost 1 base, the J end lost 0 bases, and 3 bases lay between the germline ends. In germline, CDR1 is SGHAT, CDR2 FQNNGV. This CDR3 comprises 13 residues. CDR3 bases: TGTGCCAGCAGCTTAGGGTTGAACACTGAAGCTTTCTTT. Translating gives CASSLGLNTEAFF.

In its sample, this clonotype was seen many times. V is TRBV5-6 and J is TRBJ2-7; 7 positions agree with TRBD1. Germline V gene sequence: CDR1 SGHDT, CDR2 YYEEEE. V gave up 1 base and J gave up 5 bases; unmatched junction bases: 9. The CDR3 contains 15 residues. This chain's CDR3 is CASSLWTGETHEQYF. The CDR3, as DNA: TGTGCCAGCAGCTTGTGGACAGGAGAAACCCACGAGCAGTACTTC.

In its sample, this clonotype was seen many times. The chain employs TRBV5-5 and TRBJ2-1; 13 bases are shared with TRBD2. The trim removed 3 bases at V and 9 bases at J, leaving 9 bases unmatched. Germline-derived CDR1 and CDR2 are SGHKS and YYEKEE (reference sequence). CDR3 length equals 16 residues. This CDR3 is CASSSTGTSGEGEQFF. The DNA of the CDR3 is TGTGCCAGCAGCTCGACTGGGACTAGCGGGGAAGGTGAGCAGTTCTTC.

The CDR3 nucleotides are TGTGCCAGCAGTTTTGGAGCAGGAGGGCCGTATTTT. This translates into CASSFGAGGPYF. The chain employs TRBV27 and TRBJ2-3; possible D gene TRBD2, 6 bases. Trimming took off 3 bases at V and 14 bases at J, with 15 bases between the two ends. CDR1 and CDR2 (germline): MNHEY, SMNVEV (reference sequence). The CDR3 totals 12 residues.

This clonotype was seen repeatedly, ten times or more. The rearrangement links TRBV20-1 to TRBJ1-6, with 8 bases identical to TRBD1. This CDR3 contains 18 residues. The germline CDR1 and CDR2 sequences are DFQATT and SNEGSKA (reference sequence). V lost 1 base to trimming and J lost 5 bases; unmatched junction nucleotides: 13. CDR3 sequence reads: CSARVKPSDRANNSPLHF. The CDR3 DNA follows: TGCAGTGCTAGAGTAAAACCTTCGGACAGGGCTAATAATTCACCCCTCCACTTT.

V gene TRBV30 combines with J gene TRBJ1-1; TRBD1 agrees at 7 bases. Germline V gene lookup returns CDR1 GTSNPN and CDR2 SVGIG (reference sequence). The CDR3 length is 15 residues. The V and J ends lost 2 bases and 2 bases, in that order; junction bases with no gene match: 8. The CDR3 DNA is TGTGCCTGGAGTCGTTTATACAGGGGTAACACTGAAGCTTTCTTT. This gives the protein CAWSRLYRGNTEAFF.

In this sample, this clonotype turned up many times. This chain connects TRBV12-3 or TRBV12-4 to TRBJ1-1, with D possibly TRBD1 on 5 matching bases. CDR3 length equals 14 residues. V lost 4 bases to trimming and J lost 6 bases, with 15 bases between them. The CDR3 nucleotides are TGTGCCAGCAGTTCGGCTGGGGCTGAAGCTGAAGCTTTCTTT. It is translated as CASSSAGAEAEAFF.

The rearrangement joins TRBV27 to TRBJ2-5, with a possible D match to TRBD2 (5 bases). CDR3 length: 14 amino acids. The V and J ends lost 5 bases and 5 bases respectively, with 15 bases between them. Germline V lookup: CDR1 MNHEY, CDR2 SMNVEV (reference sequence). CDR3 protein: CASSTTDGEETQYF. The CDR3 DNA sequence: TGTGCCAGCAGTACCACGGACGGGGAGGAGACCCAGTACTTC.

This clonotype has a count of ten or more. This sequence joins TRBV12-3 or TRBV12-4 and TRBJ2-2; D possibly uses TRBD1 or TRBD2 (5 bases each). This CDR3 is 16 amino acids long. V was trimmed by 6 bases and J by 1 base, leaving 15 bases between them. The CDR3 DNA sequence: TGTGCCAGCAGCTCCCATGGGGCGGGGAACACCGGGGAGCTGTTTTTT. This sequence encodes CASSSHGAGNTGELFF.

This clonotype was counted at least ten times. The rearrangement links TRBV5-1 to TRBJ1-1; 10 nucleotides line up with TRBD1. The CDR3 has 15 residues. The junction had 3 bases not matched to a gene; V was cut back by 1 base and J by 3 bases. From germline, CDR1 is SGHRS and CDR2 YFSETQ. As DNA, the CDR3 is TGCGCCAGCAGCTTGTACGGACAGGGGGACACTGAAGCTTTCTTT. Translating it yields CASSLYGQGDTEAFF.

This clonotype was seen at least ten times. This sequence joins TRBV5-1 and TRBJ2-7; D gene unclear. Per germline, CDR1 SGHRS and CDR2 YFSETQ. V gave up 0 bases and J gave up 2 bases, with 6 bases separating them. CDR3 size: 13 residues. The CDR3 DNA sequence: TGCGCCAGCAGCTTGGGGAAGGCCTACGAGCAGTACTTC. Encoded protein: CASSLGKAYEQYF.

This clonotype was detected once. This chain links TRBV19 with TRBJ1-1; D gene unclear. Germline lookup yields CDR1 LNHDA and CDR2 SQIVND (reference sequence). CDR3 length: 16 residues. Trimming removed 1 base at V and 0 bases at J, with 12 bases between. The CDR3 DNA reads as TGTGCCAGTAGTATAGCCCGGGTCGTCATGAACACTGAAGCTTTCTTT. Amino acids: CASSIARVVMNTEAFF.

This clonotype was detected a few times. The chain joins TRBV27 to TRBJ2-3; D may be TRBD1 or TRBD2 (5 bases each). CDR1 is MNHEY and CDR2 is SMNVEV in the germline V gene (reference sequence). Trimming removed 6 bases at V and 6 bases at J, with 10 bases between. The CDR3 consists of 12 residues. The CDR3 loop is CASRGTGDTQYF. The CDR3 nucleotides read TGTGCCAGCAGGGGGACGGGGGATACGCAGTATTTT.

The CDR3 nucleotides read TGCAGCGTTGGACAGGCGGCCTCTGAAGCTTTCTTT. Translation: CSVGQAASEAFF. V usage is TRBV29-1 and J usage is TRBJ1-1, with a tentative D call TRBD1 (6 bases). CDR1 is SQVTM, CDR2 ANQGSEA, per germline. V dropped 4 bases and J dropped 6 bases, with 12 bases sitting between them. The CDR3 contains 12 residues.

This clonotype appeared many times. The chain combines TRBV24-1 with TRBJ2-2, with 14 bases lining up with TRBD2. The trim removed 5 bases at V and 3 bases at J, leaving 10 bases unmatched. The germline gives CDR1 KGHDR, CDR2 SFDVKD. CDR3 length: 19 amino acids. This CDR3 is CATSATPTSGRADTGELFF. CDR3 coding DNA: TGTGCCACCAGTGCAACTCCGACTAGCGGGAGGGCCGACACCGGGGAGCTGTTTTTT.

This clonotype was counted ten times or more. This rearrangement joins TRBV6-5 to TRBJ2-1; TRBD2 matches at 8 bases. Unmatched junction bases numbered 11, after V lost 6 bases and J lost 10 bases. CDR1 is MNHEY, CDR2 SVGAGI, per germline. The CDR3 covers 14 residues. The CDR3, as DNA: TGTGCCAGCAGCCAACTAGCGGCCCTTGGCGAGCAGTTCTTC. Residues: CASSQLAALGEQFF.

This clonotype was counted at least ten times. This rearrangement joins TRBV25-1 to TRBJ2-3; D might be TRBD2 (6 bases). Trimming pared 3 bases from V and 7 bases from J, leaving 20 bases between. Germline values: CDR1 MGHDK, CDR2 SYGVNS. The CDR3 sequence is 16 residues long. The DNA of the CDR3 is TGTGCCAGCAGTGAGGGGTCTAGCGCTCGATCAAATACGCAGTATTTT. It specifies CASSEGSSARSNTQYF.

The gene calls are TRBV20-1 and TRBJ2-3, with TRBD1 matching 8 bases. Looked up from germline, CDR1 is DFQATT and CDR2 is SNEGSKA (reference sequence). V was pared by 6 bases and J by 5 bases, with 10 bases of the junction left unmatched. This CDR3 comprises 14 residues. In nucleotides, the CDR3 is TGCAGTGCCCAAGCAGGGGGCGCGGGAGATACGCAGTATTTT. Protein product: CSAQAGGAGDTQYF.